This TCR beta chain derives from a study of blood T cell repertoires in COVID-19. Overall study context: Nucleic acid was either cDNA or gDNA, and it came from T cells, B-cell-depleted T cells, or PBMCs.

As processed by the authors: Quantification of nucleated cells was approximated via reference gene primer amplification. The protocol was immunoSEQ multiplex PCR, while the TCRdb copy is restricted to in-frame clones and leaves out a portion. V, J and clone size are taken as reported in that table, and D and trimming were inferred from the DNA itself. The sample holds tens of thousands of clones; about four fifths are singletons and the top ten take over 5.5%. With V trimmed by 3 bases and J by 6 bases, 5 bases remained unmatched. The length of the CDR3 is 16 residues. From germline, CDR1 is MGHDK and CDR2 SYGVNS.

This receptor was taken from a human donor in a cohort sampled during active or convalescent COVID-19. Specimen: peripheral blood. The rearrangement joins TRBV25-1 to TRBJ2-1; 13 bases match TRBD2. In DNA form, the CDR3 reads TGTGCCAGCAGTGAGTTGCGGACTAGCGGGGGCAATGAGCAGTTCTTC. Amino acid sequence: CASSELRTSGGNEQFF. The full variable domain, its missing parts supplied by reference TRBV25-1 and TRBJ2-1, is EADIYQTPRYLVIGTGKKITLECSQTMGHDKMYWYQQDPGMELHLIHYSYGVNSTEKGDLSSESTVSRIRTEHFPLTLESARPSHTSQYLCASSELRTSGGNEQFFGPGTRLTVL.